Listed here is a single TCR beta chain. Its antigen remains unknown. The libraries were made with immunoSEQ v3. Sequencing used immunoSEQ multiplex PCR; TCRdb keeps in-frame clones, though not all of them. The sample consists of roughly 46,000 clones, around 86% of them appearing once. The data originate from a study of TIL therapy for anti-PD-1-resistant metastatic lung cancer. In the study overall: Median tumor PD-L1 proportion score was roughly 5.5%. Most patients had lung adenocarcinoma. Study outcomes and limitations: After infusion, TIL clonotypes partly replaced peripheral T cells and declined over months.

Time point defined: pre-treatment sample, taken before nivolumab and TIL therapy. The CDR3 covers 14 residues. V lost 1 base, J lost 9 bases, and 10 bases lay in between. Germline values: CDR1 LGHDT, CDR2 YNNKEL (reference sequence). V and J are TRBV3-1 (or the pseudogene TRBV3-2) and TRBJ1-6, with no clear D. This specimen consisted of blood, obtained at baseline. The sequence came from a person aged 25-85 years with non-small cell lung cancer. This CDR3 reads CASSQGPSGSPLHF. CDR3 bases: TGTGCCAGCAGCCAAGGGCCCTCAGGTTCACCCCTCCACTTT.